The rows below give T cell receptor beta chains drawn from one sample of a study of T cell responses to AZD1222 COVID-19 vaccine. TCRdb keeps only in-frame clones here, not all; method: immunoSEQ multiplex PCR. The repertoire holds 50,000 to 65,000 clones, 65% to 90% seen once, with about 7% in the top ten. Specimen: peripheral blood, collected 28 days after the second AZD1222 dose. The receptors come from an adult who received the AZD1222 COVID-19 vaccine. Both conserved end residues are part of each CDR3. D genes are given only for firm matches. Size is stated for part of the rows, as once, few or many counts, or as a class when the clone is expanded.

j_call | clone_size | v_call | d_call | cdr3_aa | cdr3_nt
TRBJ2-2 | - | TRBV28 | - | CASTAGSNTGELFF | TGTGCCAGCACCGCCGGGTCGAACACCGGGGAGCTGTTTTTT
TRBJ1-2 | - | TRBV4-3 | - | CASSQAEGVNYGYTF | TGCGCCAGCAGCCAAGCCGAGGGGGTAAACTATGGCTACACCTTC
TRBJ2-1 | - | TRBV6-2/TRBV6-3 | - | CASSSPFGGFF | TGTGCCAGCAGTTCCCCTTTTGGGGGGTTCTTC
TRBJ2-1 | few | TRBV10-3 | - | CAISAQVGYNEQFF | TGTGCCATCAGTGCCCAGGTGGGCTACAATGAGCAGTTCTTC
TRBJ1-2 | once | TRBV30 | - | CASPGLYHGYTF | TGTGCCTCTCCGGGGCTTTACCATGGCTACACCTTC
TRBJ1-4 | once | TRBV4-1 | - | CASSQRVLTNEKLFF | TGCGCCAGCAGCCAAAGAGTACTGACTAATGAAAAACTGTTTTTT
TRBJ1-3 | - | TRBV19 | - | CASSHRDGPSGNTIYF | TGTGCCAGTAGTCACCGGGACGGTCCCTCTGGAAACACCATATATTTT
TRBJ1-5 | - | TRBV19 | - | CASSIVGGRYSNQPQHF | TGTGCCAGTAGTATAGTAGGGGGGCGCTATAGCAATCAGCCCCAGCATTTT
TRBJ1-2 | - | TRBV12-3/TRBV12-4 | - | CASSLRGPYGYTF | TGTGCCAGCAGTTTAAGGGGTCCATATGGCTACACCTTC
TRBJ1-5 | - | TRBV7-9 | TRBD1 | CASSHGQGSNQPQHF | TGTGCCAGCAGCCACGGACAGGGTAGCAATCAGCCCCAGCATTTT
TRBJ2-1 | - | TRBV24-1 | TRBD1 | CATSDLGQGGIDEQFF | TGTGCCACCAGTGATTTGGGACAGGGGGGAATCGATGAGCAGTTCTTC
TRBJ2-7 | - | TRBV6-5 | TRBD2 | CASSRLAGAYEQYF | TGTGCCAGCAGTCGACTAGCGGGAGCCTACGAGCAGTACTTC
TRBJ2-3 | few | TRBV29-1 | TRBD2 | CSVTPTSGSTDTQYF | TGCAGCGTGACCCCGACTAGCGGGAGCACAGATACGCAGTATTTT
TRBJ1-5 | - | TRBV6-4 | - | CASSHGEGSWLQHF | TGTGCCAGCAGCCACGGGGAGGGTAGCTGGCTCCAGCATTTT
TRBJ2-3 | - | TRBV7-3 | - | CASRKTSTDTQYF | TGTGCCAGCCGTAAGACGAGCACAGATACGCAGTATTTT
TRBJ1-4 | - | TRBV28 | - | CASSFFGRNNEKLFF | TGTGCCAGCAGTTTCTTCGGACGGAATAATGAAAAACTGTTTTTT
TRBJ2-6 | - | TRBV6-5 | - | CASSYSESGANVLTF | TGTGCCAGCAGTTACTCGGAATCTGGGGCCAACGTCCTGACTTTC
TRBJ2-6 | - | TRBV5-1 | - | CASGSAGTTHSGANVLTF | TGCGCCAGCGGTTCCGCGGGGACAACACACTCTGGGGCCAACGTCCTGACTTTC
TRBJ2-7 | - | TRBV28 | - | CASQVAYEQYF | TGTGCCAGCCAAGTGGCCTACGAGCAGTACTTC
TRBJ2-1 | - | TRBV7-8 | TRBD2 | CASSFLAGDSYNEQFF | TGTGCCAGCAGCTTCCTAGCGGGGGATTCCTACAATGAGCAGTTCTTC
TRBJ1-5 | - | TRBV6-2/TRBV6-3 | - | CASSLRTGYQPQHF | TGTGCCAGCAGCCTAAGGACGGGATATCAGCCCCAGCATTTT
TRBJ2-3 | - | TRBV2 | - | CASSVLLDTQYF | TGTGCCAGCAGTGTACTATTAGATACGCAGTATTTT
TRBJ1-2 | - | TRBV19 | TRBD1 | CASSPMEGRGLYGYTF | TGTGCCAGTAGTCCGATGGAAGGGAGGGGGCTCTATGGCTACACCTTC
TRBJ2-5 | - | TRBV18 | - | CASSPQSGYQETQYF | TGTGCCAGCTCCCCCCAGTCGGGGTACCAAGAGACCCAGTACTTC
TRBJ1-1 | - | TRBV18 | TRBD1 | CASSRQGIRPEAFF | TGTGCCAGCTCACGACAGGGGATCAGGCCTGAAGCTTTCTTT
TRBJ2-7 | - | TRBV10-3 | - | CAISETGTYEQYF | TGTGCCATCAGTGAGACAGGAACCTACGAGCAGTACTTC
TRBJ1-1 | few | TRBV10-3 | - | CAISRTANTEAFF | TGTGCCATCAGCCGGACAGCGAACACTGAAGCTTTCTTT
TRBJ2-5 | - | TRBV19 | - | CASSIPQGRAQYF | TGTGCCAGTAGTATTCCCCAGGGACGGGCCCAGTACTTC
TRBJ2-7 | - | TRBV18 | - | CASSPPGLPFHEQYF | TGTGCCAGCTCACCCCCGGGGCTACCATTTCACGAGCAGTACTTC
TRBJ1-2 | - | TRBV11-2 | - | CATTDPQRDGYTF | TGTGCCACGACCGACCCTCAACGGGATGGCTACACCTTC
TRBJ1-2 | - | TRBV21-1 | - | CASSKDKTGGMEYGYTF | TGTGCCAGCAGCAAAGATAAGACAGGGGGAATGGAATATGGCTACACCTTC
TRBJ2-6 | - | TRBV7-3 | TRBD2 | CASSLLAGGSGANVLTF | TGTGCCAGCAGCTTACTAGCGGGAGGTTCTGGGGCCAACGTCCTGACTTTC
TRBJ2-2 | once | TRBV12-5 | - | CASGLGGELFF | TGTGCTAGTGGTTTAGGGGGGGAGCTGTTTTTT
TRBJ1-5 | - | TRBV15 | - | CATSRDMRRGGNQPQHF | TGTGCCACCAGCAGAGATATGAGGAGGGGGGGTAATCAGCCCCAGCATTTT
TRBJ1-5 | - | TRBV19 | - | CASSPLVNQPQHF | TGTGCCAGTAGTCCCTTAGTCAATCAGCCCCAGCATTTT
TRBJ1-2 | - | TRBV24-1 | TRBD1 | CATSDQGQVIGYTF | TGTGCCACCAGTGATCAGGGACAGGTTATTGGCTACACCTTC
TRBJ2-2 | - | TRBV4-2 | TRBD1 | CASSPGTGANTGELFF | TGTGCCAGCAGCCCTGGGACAGGGGCGAACACCGGGGAGCTGTTTTTT
TRBJ1-1 | - | TRBV5-1 | TRBD1 | CASSLAPGGNTEAFF | TGCGCCAGCAGCTTGGCCCCAGGGGGGAACACTGAAGCTTTCTTT
TRBJ1-3 | - | TRBV11-2 | - | CASSLGTGPENTIYF | TGTGCCAGCAGCTTGGGCACAGGCCCGGAGAACACCATATATTTT
TRBJ1-3 | - | TRBV7-8 | - | CASSFQGASGNTIYF | TGTGCCAGCAGCTTTCAGGGAGCCTCTGGAAACACCATATATTTT
TRBJ2-5 | - | TRBV19 | - | CASSPQGPFRTQYF | TGTGCCAGTAGCCCGCAGGGCCCCTTTCGGACCCAGTACTTC
TRBJ1-1 | - | TRBV28 | TRBD1 | CASSSPRTGGQAFF | TGTGCCAGCAGTTCCCCCCGGACAGGCGGTCAAGCTTTCTTT
TRBJ1-2 | - | TRBV3-1/TRBV3-2 | - | CASSQFGFRAGPNYGYTF | TGTGCCAGCAGCCAATTTGGGTTCCGGGCGGGGCCTAACTATGGCTACACCTTC
TRBJ1-1 | - | TRBV24-1 | TRBD1 | CATSDLPGGAGNTEAFF | TGTGCCACCAGTGATTTGCCAGGGGGCGCTGGGAACACTGAAGCTTTCTTT
TRBJ1-5 | once | TRBV19 | TRBD1 | CASSKTGGGNQPQHF | TGTGCCAGTAGTAAGACAGGGGGCGGCAATCAGCCCCAGCATTTT
TRBJ1-4 | - | TRBV18 | - | CASSRQTGRGANEKLFF | TGTGCCAGCTCACGGCAAACAGGGAGAGGAGCTAATGAAAAACTGTTTTTT
TRBJ2-5 | - | TRBV29-1 | - | CSVTRDQETQYF | TGCAGCGTTACCAGGGACCAAGAGACCCAGTACTTC
TRBJ1-2 | - | TRBV3-1/TRBV3-2 | - | CASSQVRDGYTF | TGTGCCAGCAGCCAAGTCAGGGATGGCTACACCTTC